Listed below are T cell receptor beta chains from one sample, sequenced in a study of cytomegalovirus exposure and HLA in healthy donors. The assay was immunoSEQ multiplex PCR, and TCRdb's table has in-frame clones only and misses some. The sample has some 140,000 clones, 75% to 90% seen once. Sequences were obtained from PBMCs. The receptor set was obtained from a woman between 45 and 65 years old in good health and CMV-seropositive. The CDR3 runs from the conserved cysteine through the conserved F or W. The D gene is left open where the match is weak. Size is stated for part of the rows, as once, few or many counts, or as a class when the clone is expanded.

j_gene: TRBJ2-1; abundance: few; d_gene: TRBD1; v_gene: TRBV5-4; CDR3aa: CASSRDRGFYNEQFF; CDR3nt: TGTGCCAGCAGCCGGGACAGGGGGTTTTACAATGAGCAGTTCTTC
j_gene: TRBJ2-5; abundance: NA; d_gene: NA; v_gene: TRBV5-1; CDR3aa: CASSLPPGPPQETQYF; CDR3nt: TGCGCCAGCAGCCTTCCACCGGGTCCCCCCCAAGAGACCCAGTACTTC
j_gene: TRBJ1-2; abundance: NA; d_gene: NA; v_gene: TRBV7-3; CDR3aa: CASSLLGGGEFSGYTF; CDR3nt: TGTGCCAGCAGCCTTCTTGGTGGAGGGGAGTTTTCTGGCTACACCTTC
j_gene: TRBJ1-5; abundance: NA; d_gene: NA; v_gene: TRBV6-5; CDR3aa: CASSDGYNQPQHF; CDR3nt: TGTGCCAGCAGTGACGGGTACAATCAGCCCCAGCATTTT
j_gene: TRBJ2-1; abundance: NA; d_gene: NA; v_gene: TRBV6-1; CDR3aa: CASSQGHLEQFF; CDR3nt: TGTGCCAGCAGTCAGGGACATCTTGAGCAGTTCTTC
j_gene: TRBJ2-3; abundance: NA; d_gene: NA; v_gene: TRBV5-1; CDR3aa: CASSLAGGRTDTQYF; CDR3nt: TGCGCCAGCAGCTTGGCGGGTGGAAGGACAGATACGCAGTATTTT
j_gene: TRBJ2-7; abundance: NA; d_gene: TRBD2; v_gene: TRBV5-1; CDR3aa: CASSRLVGGNYEQYF; CDR3nt: TGCGCCAGCAGCCGACTGGTCGGGGGGAACTACGAGCAGTACTTC
j_gene: TRBJ2-7; abundance: NA; d_gene: NA; v_gene: TRBV9; CDR3aa: CAGSPRTAGSYEQYF; CDR3nt: TGTGCCGGCAGCCCAAGGACCGCGGGGTCATACGAGCAGTACTTC
j_gene: TRBJ1-1; abundance: NA; d_gene: NA; v_gene: TRBV5-8; CDR3aa: CASSLAGGVATEAFF; CDR3nt: TGTGCCAGCAGCTTGGCCGGGGGGGTAGCGACTGAAGCTTTCTTT
j_gene: TRBJ2-1; abundance: NA; d_gene: TRBD1; v_gene: TRBV27; CDR3aa: CASSLQGGYNEQFF; CDR3nt: TGTGCCAGCAGCCTACAGGGGGGCTACAATGAGCAGTTCTTC
j_gene: TRBJ2-1; abundance: NA; d_gene: NA; v_gene: TRBV27; CDR3aa: CASSLPGNEQFF; CDR3nt: TGTGCCAGCAGTTTACCGGGGAATGAGCAGTTCTTC